These 28 T cell receptor beta chains originate from one sample sequenced in a study of T cell responses to AZD1222 COVID-19 vaccine. The method was immunoSEQ multiplex PCR; TCRdb's version includes in-frame clones alone and lacks a portion of them. The sample has more than 100,000 clones; roughly 90% are singletons. Source: peripheral blood, taken on day 0 of AZD1222 vaccination. Receptors originate from an adult in good health.

The rearrangement joins TRBV28 to TRBJ1-3, with D possibly matching TRBD1 (6 bases). The CDR3 runs to 16 residues. V was shortened by 5 bases and J by 0 bases, with 14 bases between the two germline ends. Germline V gene data show CDR1 as MDHEN and CDR2 as SYDVKM. The CDR3 nucleotides are TGTGCCAGCAGTCCCGGGGGGGGCGACTCTGGAAACACCATATATTTT. This encodes CASSPGGGDSGNTIYF.

The chain combines TRBV6-5 with TRBJ1-5; TRBD1 agrees at 7 bases. Trimming took 9 bases from V and 0 from J; bases not matched to a gene: 5. This CDR3 is 14 amino acids long. Germline values: CDR1 MNHEY, CDR2 SVGAGI. The CDR3 nucleotides are TGTGCCAGTACAGGGGAATATAGCAATCAGCCCCAGCATTTT. Its translation is CASTGEYSNQPQHF.

The chain links TRBV5-4 to TRBJ2-3; D gene ambiguous. Per the germline V gene, CDR1 is SGHNT and CDR2 is YYREEE (reference sequence). V lost 3 bases, J lost 5 bases, and 13 bases lay in between. The CDR3 has 14 residues. CDR3 residues: CASSSQRSVDTQYF. In DNA form, the CDR3 reads TGTGCCAGCAGCTCGCAACGCTCGGTAGATACGCAGTATTTT.

This chain connects TRBV6-1 to TRBJ1-5; TRBD1 matches at 12 bases. Germline assignment: CDR1 MNHNS and CDR2 SASEGT. The length of the CDR3 is 15 residues. J gave up 7 bases and V 1 base, and 2 bases lay outside the gene matches. The CDR3 here is CASSEVGTGGQPQHF. CDR3 nucleotide sequence: TGTGCCAGCAGTGAAGTAGGGACAGGGGGCCAGCCCCAGCATTTT.

The V and J genes are TRBV27 and TRBJ1-2; D might be TRBD1 (5 bases). The V gene's germline CDR1 is MNHEY and CDR2 SMNVEV (reference sequence). Trimming pared 3 bases from V and 6 bases from J, leaving 17 bases between. The CDR3 runs 15 residues. CDR3 in DNA: TGTGCCAGCAGTTTTTCGGGTGAGGGGATGGATGGCTACACCTTC. Translated: CASSFSGEGMDGYTF.

CDR3 amino acids: CASSSDKPSGRAPDEQYF. As DNA, the CDR3 is TGTGCCAGCAGCTCCGACAAACCTAGCGGGAGGGCCCCTGACGAGCAGTACTTC. The V call is TRBV7-9, the J call TRBJ2-7; 12 positions match TRBD2. The germline CDR1 and CDR2 sequences are SEHNR and FQNEAQ (reference sequence). There are 18 residues in the CDR3. The J segment lost 5 bases and the V segment lost 4 bases, leaving 15 bases of the junction unmatched.

The chain combines TRBV28 with TRBJ1-1, with 7 bases aligning to TRBD1. Per the germline V gene, CDR1 is MDHEN and CDR2 is SYDVKM. The CDR3 extends over 19 amino acids. V gave up 1 base and J gave up 4 bases; unmatched junction bases: 18. The CDR3 loop reads CASSLSQWRRGLMFTEAFF. The CDR3 DNA is TGTGCCAGCAGTTTATCCCAGTGGCGCAGGGGGTTAATGTTCACTGAAGCTTTCTTT.

CDR3 amino acids: CASSKPPRTGGRRYEQYF. DNA for the CDR3: TGTGCCAGCAGCAAGCCCCCCCGGACAGGGGGACGAAGGTACGAGCAGTACTTC. V usage is TRBV21-1 and J usage is TRBJ2-7; TRBD1 is the table's D call and was not checked against the DNA. TRBV21-1 is marked as a pseudogene. The CDR3 contains 18 residues.

The V and J genes are TRBV11-1 and TRBJ1-2, with TRBD1 identical over 8 bases. Unmatched junction bases numbered 6, after V lost 5 bases and J lost 4 bases. The CDR3 is made up of 14 amino acids. Germline CDR1 is SGHAT and CDR2 is FQDESV (reference sequence). CDR3 loop: CASSPGQVFYGYTF. The CDR3 DNA reads TGTGCCAGCAGCCCGGGACAGGTTTTCTATGGCTACACCTTC.

This chain links TRBV11-1 with TRBJ1-3; D may be TRBD1 (5 bases). The CDR3 spans 15 residues. Germline lookup yields CDR1 SGHAT and CDR2 FQDESV (reference sequence). V lost 3 bases to trimming and J lost 0 bases, with 9 bases between them. CDR3 sequence: CASSLGPSSGNTIYF. The CDR3 DNA is TGTGCCAGCAGCTTGGGACCCAGCTCTGGAAACACCATATATTTT.

This clone was detected once. This chain joins TRBV3-1 (or the pseudogene TRBV3-2) and TRBJ2-3, with 7 bases lining up with TRBD1. Germline CDR1 reads LGHDT; CDR2 reads YNNKEL (reference sequence). The V gene end was trimmed by 6 bases and the J gene end by 7 bases; junction bases not matched to a gene: 19. CDR3 size: 17 residues. CDR3 sequence: CASSGFTGVVTVNTQYF. DNA for the CDR3: TGTGCCAGCAGTGGGTTTACAGGGGTCGTTACAGTGAATACGCAGTATTTT.

The chain combines TRBV7-2 with TRBJ2-1, with a weak D call TRBD2 (6 bases). Germline V CDR1 and CDR2: SGHTA, FQGNSA. CDR3 length equals 18 residues. V lost 5 bases and J lost 3, with 23 bases in between. Here the CDR3 reads CASSPRTDRREFYNEQFF. The DNA for the CDR3 is TGTGCCAGCAGCCCCCGGACGGATAGACGGGAGTTCTACAATGAGCAGTTCTTC.

This chain joins TRBV6-6 and TRBJ2-7; TRBD1 agrees at 10 bases. With 5 bases clipped from V and 2 bases from J, the junction kept 6 bases outside the gene matches. Germline CDR1 and CDR2: MNHNY and SVGAGI (reference sequence). The CDR3 is 15 amino acids. The CDR3 DNA reads as TGTGCCAGCAGTCCACGACAGGGGGCAGCCTACGAGCAGTACTTC. Amino acids: CASSPRQGAAYEQYF.

This clone was seen once. It is unclear where the CDR3 begins or ends on the DNA, so no DNA is shown, and the CDR3 is as TCRdb lists it. V is TRBV21-1 and J is TRBJ1-3. TRBV21-1 is a pseudogene locus. The length of the CDR3 is 13 amino acids, counting both ends. The chain's CDR3 is CATHWGAGNTIYF.

The chain links TRBV7-9 to TRBJ2-7; tentatively, D is TRBD1 (5 bases). The CDR3 totals 14 residues. V lost 5 bases and J lost 2, with 13 bases in between. Germline CDR1 is SEHNR and CDR2 is FQNEAQ (reference sequence). CDR3 bases: TGTGCCAGCAGCCACCTCGACAGACCCTACGAGCAGTACTTC. Translated, it gives CASSHLDRPYEQYF.

This rearrangement joins TRBV7-3 to TRBJ2-1; tentatively, D is TRBD1 (6 bases). Between the trimmed V and J ends, which lost 1 base and 7 bases, there was a span of 11 bases. The CDR3 is 14 amino acids. The germline CDR1 and CDR2 sequences are SGHTA and FQGTGA. The CDR3 region is CASSLIGQLNEQFF. The CDR3 DNA is TGTGCCAGCAGCTTAATCGGACAGCTGAATGAGCAGTTCTTC.

The chain joins TRBV5-5 to TRBJ2-3; no reliable D call. V lost 5 bases and J 4 bases, leaving 17 bases between the germline ends. Germline V gene sequence: CDR1 SGHKS, CDR2 YYEKEE (reference sequence). The CDR3 consists of 15 residues. CDR3 bases: TGTGCCAGCAGTCGGATCTTGGGTCGAGCAGATACGCAGTATTTT. Amino acid sequence: CASSRILGRADTQYF.

This sequence joins TRBV18 and TRBJ2-7; 7 nucleotides align to TRBD1. Unmatched junction bases numbered 8, after V lost 2 bases and J lost 4 bases. The germline V gene has CDR1 KGHSH and CDR2 LQKENI. The CDR3 runs 15 residues. CDR3 protein: CASSPVGTDLYEQYF. The CDR3 nucleotides read TGTGCCAGCTCACCAGTTGGGACAGATCTATACGAGCAGTACTTC.

The chain carries TRBV14 and TRBJ2-1, with 8 bases that match TRBD1. V shed 1 base, J shed 2 bases, and the junction held 10 bases outside the gene matches. The CDR3 loop spans 18 amino acids. Germline-derived CDR1 and CDR2 are SGHDN and FVKESK. CDR3 residues: CASSQVSYGQGTYNEQFF. CDR3 DNA sequence: TGTGCCAGCAGCCAAGTTTCGTACGGACAGGGCACCTACAATGAGCAGTTCTTC.

The CDR3 region is CASSQDAGSTEAFF. The CDR3 DNA reads as TGTGCCAGCAGCCAAGATGCGGGGTCCACTGAAGCTTTCTTT. The chain links TRBV3-1 (or the pseudogene TRBV3-2) to TRBJ1-1; D gene uncertain. Germline CDR1 reads LGHDT; CDR2 reads YNNKEL (reference sequence). The CDR3 runs to 14 residues. The V and J ends lost 0 bases and 4 bases respectively, with 9 bases between them.

The chain links TRBV4-1 to TRBJ2-2, with a possible D match to TRBD1 (5 bases). This CDR3 has 17 amino acids. V was shortened by 0 bases and J by 7 bases, with 18 bases between the two germline ends. CDR1 and CDR2 from the germline V gene are MGHRA and YSYEKL. The chain's CDR3 is CASSQDPGAVSIGELFF. The CDR3, as DNA: TGCGCCAGCAGCCAAGATCCTGGGGCAGTCTCCATCGGGGAGCTGTTTTTT.

The rearrangement links TRBV9 to TRBJ2-1; 7 bases fit TRBD2. The germline gives CDR1 SGDLS, CDR2 YYNGEE. The V segment lost 0 bases and the J segment 9 bases; nucleotides outside the gene matches: 12. The CDR3 loop spans 16 amino acids. The CDR3, as DNA: TGTGCCAGCAGCGTAGGTGGTCTAGCGGACCTCTTTGAGCAGTTCTTC. It codes for CASSVGGLADLFEQFF.

The rearrangement links TRBV5-1 to TRBJ1-1; maybe TRBD1 (6 bases). Germline V gives CDR1 SGHRS, CDR2 YFSETQ. The CDR3 runs to 14 residues. Trimming left V 0 bases short and J 1 base short, with 7 bases between. In DNA, the CDR3 is TGCGCCAGCAGCTTGGGGACAGAGAACACTGAAGCTTTCTTT. It yields the protein CASSLGTENTEAFF.

This clone was picked up one time. The V call is TRBV4-1, the J call TRBJ2-7; D is unclear. The CDR3 length is 16 residues. Germline V gives CDR1 MGHRA, CDR2 YSYEKL. Trimming removed 0 bases from V and 0 bases from J, with 12 bases in between. CDR3 nucleotides: TGCGCCAGCAGCCAAGAGGAAGGTTATTACTCCTACGAGCAGTACTTC. Its protein is CASSQEEGYYSYEQYF.

The chain joins TRBV6-5 to TRBJ1-2; 8 bases align to TRBD1. J was trimmed by 2 bases and V by 6 bases; bases with no gene match: 2. There are 13 residues in the CDR3. Germline V gene sequence: CDR1 MNHEY, CDR2 SVGAGI. The CDR3 is CASRDRDNYGYTF. The CDR3 DNA reads TGTGCCAGCAGGGACAGGGACAACTATGGCTACACCTTC.

This clone has only a few counts. The chain recombines TRBV5-6 with TRBJ2-7; 14 positions match TRBD2. V lost 3 bases to trimming and J lost 3 bases; unmatched junction nucleotides: 11. The germline V gene has CDR1 SGHDT and CDR2 YYEEEE. The CDR3 contains 18 residues. CDR3 sequence: CASSSGTSGSYGFYEQYF. The CDR3 DNA reads TGTGCCAGCAGCTCCGGGACTAGCGGGAGTTATGGTTTCTACGAGCAGTACTTC.

CDR3 region: CASSALRGTEAFF. CDR3 nucleotides: TGTGCCAGCAGTGCCCTCCGAGGCACTGAAGCTTTCTTT. The chain carries TRBV25-1 and TRBJ1-1; no clear D gene. The CDR3 is made up of 13 amino acids. Germline CDR1 is MGHDK and CDR2 is SYGVNS. V was shortened by 4 bases and J by 4 bases, with 10 bases between the two germline ends.

The chain has TRBV3-1 (or the pseudogene TRBV3-2) and TRBJ1-2; 8 bases align to TRBD1. The V gene's germline CDR1 is LGHDT and CDR2 YNNKEL (reference sequence). V shed 3 bases, J shed 4 bases, and the junction held 10 bases outside the gene matches. The CDR3 has 16 amino acids. CDR3 DNA sequence: TGTGCCAGCAGCCATCTGGGCAGGGGGCGAGTCTATGGCTACACCTTC. This codes for CASSHLGRGRVYGYTF.